A single sample is the source of the 13 T cell receptor beta chains below, sequenced in a study of post-analysis software for immune sequencing data. Study outcomes and limitations: With TRBV5-6, TRBV5-1 and TRBV20-1 included, about five TRBV segments were more frequent in patients than in controls.

These receptors' targets are unknown. The TCR beta cDNA libraries contained unique molecular identifiers. MiXCR, run by TCRdb on the PCR reads, gives a single entry per CDR3 protein. Of roughly 540,000 distinct CDR3 sequences listed, roughly 34% are singletons. The sequencing sample was made of blood. These receptors originate from a girl aged 2 to 17 with multiple sclerosis.

The table lists this clonotype with a few counts. The genes are TRBV11-2 and TRBJ2-1; 7 bases line up with TRBD1. The junction had 7 bases not matched to a gene; V was cut back by 5 bases and J by 3 bases. The CDR3 is 15 residues long. The germline V gene has CDR1 SGHAT and CDR2 FQNNGV. CDR3 protein: CASSPPQGFYNEQFF. In DNA form, the CDR3 reads TGTGCCAGCAGCCCCCCACAGGGGTTCTACAATGAGCAGTTCTTC. The full variable domain, in which reference TRBV11-2 and TRBJ2-1 provide the parts outside the CDR3, is EAGVAQSPRYKIIEKRQSVAFWCNPISGHATLYWYQQILGQGPKLLIQFQNNGVVDDSQLPKDRFSAERLKGVDSTLKIQPAKLEDSAVYLCASSPPQGFYNEQFFGPGTRLTVL.

V usage is TRBV10-3 and J usage is TRBJ2-3, with TRBD2 matching over 16 bases. Trimming took 5 bases from V and 1 from J; bases not matched to a gene: 6. The germline V gene encodes CDR1 ENHRY and CDR2 SYGVKD. The CDR3 contains 18 residues. The CDR3 region is CAISPGLAGGIRTDTQYF. The CDR3 coding sequence is TGTGCCATCAGTCCGGGACTAGCGGGGGGGATACGCACAGATACGCAGTATTTT.

The chain has TRBV5-1 and TRBJ2-7, with 8 positions matching TRBD1. The CDR3 is 14 amino acids. Germline assignment: CDR1 SGHRS and CDR2 YFSETQ. V shed 2 bases and J 7 bases; nucleotides not matched to a gene: 8. CDR3 in amino acids: CASSLGQGIVEQYF. CDR3 bases: TGCGCCAGCAGCTTAGGACAGGGTATTGTGGAGCAGTACTTC.

The genes are TRBV5-5 and TRBJ1-3, with a tentative D call TRBD1 (5 bases). Trimming pared 0 bases from V and 1 base from J, leaving 14 bases between. The CDR3 extends over 17 amino acids. The germline V gene encodes CDR1 SGHKS and CDR2 YYEKEE (reference sequence). The DNA of the CDR3 is TGTGCCAGCAGCTTGGGCAGAGACGGGGGGTCTGGAAACACCATATATTTT. It translates to CASSLGRDGGSGNTIYF.

This chain joins TRBV7-9 and TRBJ2-3, with 14 bases matching TRBD2. The CDR3 extends over 17 amino acids. The V and J ends lost 4 bases and 0 bases, in that order; junction bases with no gene match: 3. Germline CDR1 and CDR2: SEHNR and FQNEAQ (reference sequence). CDR3 loop: CASSSRLAGGSTDTQYF. The CDR3 DNA sequence: TGTGCCAGCAGCTCCAGACTAGCGGGGGGGAGCACAGATACGCAGTATTTT.

This clonotype came up a few times. V usage is TRBV5-1 and J usage is TRBJ1-1; D might be TRBD1 (5 bases). Trimming left V 4 bases short and J 1 base short, with 11 bases between. Germline V gene sequence: CDR1 SGHRS, CDR2 YFSETQ. This CDR3 comprises 14 residues. The CDR3 DNA reads TGCGCCAGCAGCGCGGGGCACCAGAACACTGAAGCTTTCTTT. As protein: CASSAGHQNTEAFF.

This clonotype has just a few counts. One junction end does not reproduce the germline sequence, and a read error may be involved. The J gene is TRBJ2-3, the V gene TRBV5-1; TRBD2 matches 10 bases. Germline assignment: CDR1 SGHRS and CDR2 YFSETQ. This CDR3 has 16 amino acids. CDR3 in DNA: TGCGCCGGCAGCTCCCCAGCGGGGGGGGGCACAGATACGCAGTATTTT. Translating it yields CAGSSPAGGGTDTQYF.

Concerning this clonotype: A junction end diverges from the germline sequence, so it may reflect a read error. Here the CDR3 DNA reads TGTGCCGGCAGCTTGGTGTCGGGGGCTGAGCAGTTCTTC. It encodes CAGSLVSGAEQFF. The chain uses TRBV11-1 and TRBJ2-1, with D perhaps assigned TRBD1 or TRBD2 (6 bases each). The CDR3 is 13 amino acids. Per the germline V gene, CDR1 is SGHAT and CDR2 is FQDESV (reference sequence).

The CDR3 region is CSAAPGGGGSTDTQYF. DNA for the CDR3: TGCAGTGCTGCACCTGGGGGCGGGGGCTCCACAGATACGCAGTATTTT. The rearrangement links TRBV20-1 to TRBJ2-3; D is perhaps TRBD2 (7 bases). The germline gives CDR1 DFQATT, CDR2 SNEGSKA (reference sequence). V was shortened by 5 bases and J by 2 bases, with 20 bases between the two germline ends. The length of the CDR3 is 16 residues.

This clonotype was counted between two and nine times. This chain uses TRBV3-1 with TRBJ1-5; TRBD1 might be the D (5 bases). The germline CDR1 and CDR2 sequences are LGHDT and YNNKEL (reference sequence). With 0 bases removed from V and 7 bases from J, the gap between germline ends came to 7 bases. The CDR3 sequence is 13 residues long. For the CDR3, the DNA is TGTGCCAGCAGCCAAGATCGACAGCAGCCCCAGCATTTT. This encodes CASSQDRQQPQHF.

This clonotype occurred a few times. The chain uses TRBV29-1 and TRBJ1-2; no clear D. V was cut by 0 bases and J by 2 bases, with 10 bases left in between. Germline V CDR1 and CDR2: SQVTM, ANQGSEA. This CDR3 spans 14 amino acids. CDR3 sequence (DNA): TGCAGCGTTGAAGATCTTGCAGAGAACTATGGCTACACCTTC. Amino acids: CSVEDLAENYGYTF.

This clonotype was counted only a few times. J is TRBJ2-3 and V is TRBV4-1, with a weak D call TRBD2 (5 bases). The V gene's germline CDR1 is MGHRA and CDR2 YSYEKL. This CDR3 spans 16 amino acids. The V gene lost 0 bases and the J gene lost 1 base, with 11 bases spanning the gap. The CDR3 sequence is CASSQDATGGTDTQYF. The CDR3 DNA is TGCGCCAGCAGCCAAGATGCTACCGGGGGCACAGATACGCAGTATTTT.

The rearrangement joins TRBV3-1 to TRBJ1-2; D possibly corresponds to TRBD1 (5 bases). CDR3 length: 14 residues. CDR1 is LGHDT, CDR2 YNNKEL, per germline (reference sequence). V was pared by 0 bases and J by 3 bases, with 8 bases between. The chain's CDR3 is CASSQERGDYGYTF. The CDR3 coding sequence is TGTGCCAGCAGCCAAGAAAGGGGCGACTATGGCTACACCTTC.